These 5 T cell receptor beta chains were all obtained from the same sample, sequenced in a study of identical twins. A single record per CDR3 protein comes from TCRdb applying MiXCR to the 5' RACE reads. The sample records about 790,000 distinct CDR3 sequences, roughly 20% being singletons. The same sample was also used in a study of T cells expressing NK-cell markers.

Sequences were obtained from PBMCs. These TCRs come from a woman aged 18-30 years in good health.

The J gene is TRBJ1-1, the V gene TRBV11-2; 9 positions match TRBD1. The CDR3 has 17 amino acids. V trimming: 5 bases; J trimming: 0 bases; junction bases outside the gene matches: 10. The V gene's germline CDR1 is SGHAT and CDR2 FQNNGV. CDR3: CASSTDRGGVMNTEAFF. As DNA, the CDR3 is TGTGCCAGCAGCACGGACAGGGGAGGAGTGATGAACACTGAAGCTTTCTTT.

This sequence joins TRBV7-9 and TRBJ2-3; 8 bases are shared with TRBD1. V dropped 5 bases and J dropped 4; count of bases not matched to a gene: 8. Germline V gene data show CDR1 as SEHNR and CDR2 as FQNEAQ (reference sequence). The CDR3 length is 15 residues. The CDR3 DNA reads TGTGCCAGCAGCCATCCGGGACAGGTACCAGATACGCAGTATTTT. This encodes CASSHPGQVPDTQYF.

This clonotype was observed a handful of times. The genes are TRBV7-2 and TRBJ2-5; 7 bases fit TRBD2. CDR3 length equals 17 residues. V lost 1 base to trimming and J lost 1 base; unmatched junction nucleotides: 9. Looked up from germline, CDR1 is SGHTA and CDR2 is FQGNSA. CDR3 in DNA: TGTGCCAGCAGCTTAGGGAGAGCTAGCGGCCTCCAAGAGACCCAGTACTTC. Translating gives CASSLGRASGLQETQYF.

The rearrangement joins TRBV20-1 to TRBJ2-3; D is unresolved. The V end lost 2 bases, the J end lost 6 bases, and 15 bases lay between the germline ends. Germline V gives CDR1 DFQATT, CDR2 SNEGSKA (reference sequence). The CDR3 covers 14 residues. Here the CDR3 DNA reads TGCAGTGCTAGAAAGGCGTCGGCCCGTGATACGCAGTATTTT. Its protein product is CSARKASARDTQYF.

This clonotype has ten or more counts. The chain recombines TRBV12-3 or TRBV12-4 with TRBJ2-1, with 7 positions matching TRBD1. The J segment lost 6 bases and the V segment lost 6 bases, leaving 5 bases of the junction unmatched. The CDR3 is 13 residues long. The CDR3 region has the DNA TGTGCCAGCAGGCGTAGACAGGGCAATGAGCAGTTCTTC. Translation gives CASRRRQGNEQFF.